These 24 T cell receptor beta chains originate from one sample sequenced in a study of shared clonotypes between healthy human individuals. Cells designated naive CD8 were CD45RO-negative and were positively selected for CCR7, with terminally differentiated effector memory CD45RA+ cells excluded. Sequencing was performed with immunoSEQ multiplex PCR; in TCRdb, only in-frame clones are kept and a portion is missing. The sample comprises around 2,000,000 clones, about 92% of which are singletons, and about 1.5% rests with the top ten. Sequencing used naive CD8+ T cells from PBMCs. The receptors shown here come from a man younger than 30 in good health. Some clones in this sample may be carry-over from other donors' samples.

This clone was picked up one time. V usage is TRBV19 and J usage is TRBJ1-4, with D uncertain. The CDR3 length is 14 residues. Germline V CDR1 and CDR2: LNHDA, SQIVND (reference sequence). Trimming took off 2 bases at V and 7 bases at J, with 11 bases between the two ends. In nucleotides, the CDR3 is TGTGCCAGTAGTATACTACCGTGGGGTGAAAAACTGTTTTTT. Its translation: CASSILPWGEKLFF.

The rearrangement uses TRBV7-9 and TRBJ2-7; TRBD2 is a possible D gene (7 bases). The CDR3 contains 16 residues. Germline CDR1 is SEHNR and CDR2 is FQNEAQ (reference sequence). The V end lost 7 bases, the J end lost 7 bases, and 26 bases lay between the germline ends. CDR3 coding DNA: TGTGCCAGCAACACCCTCCCCGGGGGGCTCGTCGGGGAGCAGTACTTC. Translated, it gives CASNTLPGGLVGEQYF.

This clone was detected a few times. The rearrangement links TRBV7-3 to TRBJ1-1; 8 positions agree with TRBD1. V shed 4 bases and J 4 bases; nucleotides not matched to a gene: 2. The germline CDR1 and CDR2 sequences are SGHTA and FQGTGA. The CDR3 totals 13 residues. CDR3 nucleotide sequence: TGTGCCAGCAGCTCGGGACAGGCCACTGAAGCTTTCTTT. It codes for CASSSGQATEAFF.

The chain joins TRBV29-1 to TRBJ2-7, with 9 bases that match TRBD1. CDR3 size: 13 residues. Per germline, CDR1 SQVTM and CDR2 ANQGSEA. The ends lost 6 bases at V and 0 bases at J; junction bases unmatched: 3. The CDR3 nucleotides are TGCAGCGTGTCGACAGGGGGCTCCTACGAGCAGTACTTC. Its protein product is CSVSTGGSYEQYF.

The chain links TRBV18 to TRBJ2-7; D is uncertain. CDR3 size: 13 residues. CDR1 and CDR2 (germline): KGHSH, LQKENI. The ends were cut back, 2 bases at V and 4 bases at J, with 9 bases in the middle. The CDR3 bases are TGTGCCAGCTCACCAGAAGATTCTTACGAGCAGTACTTC. This encodes CASSPEDSYEQYF.

This rearrangement joins TRBV2 to TRBJ2-7, with 10 bases aligning to TRBD2. The V segment lost 5 bases and the J segment 1 base; nucleotides outside the gene matches: 8. There are 16 residues in the CDR3. Germline V gene data show CDR1 as SNHLY and CDR2 as FYNNEI. The CDR3 nucleotides are TGTGCCAGCAGTTCCCTAGCGGGAGCAAATTCCTACGAGCAGTACTTC. This codes for CASSSLAGANSYEQYF.

The chain links TRBV5-6 to TRBJ2-7; tentatively, D is TRBD2 (7 bases). The length of the CDR3 is 12 residues. The germline V gene encodes CDR1 SGHDT and CDR2 YYEEEE. V was shortened by 6 bases and J by 4 bases, with 11 bases between the two germline ends. CDR3 loop: CASNKGGYEQYF. The DNA for the CDR3 is TGTGCCAGCAACAAGGGGGGGTACGAGCAGTACTTC.

In the case of this clone: At one end the junction does not follow the germline gene, possibly because of a read error. The rearrangement links TRBV11-2 to TRBJ1-1; 8 nucleotides match TRBD1. This CDR3 region has 16 residues. Germline V lookup: CDR1 SGHAT, CDR2 FQNNGV. CDR3 loop: CARSLWQGAGGTEAFF. In DNA, the CDR3 is TGTGCCCGCAGCTTATGGCAGGGGGCGGGGGGCACTGAAGCTTTCTTT. Supplemented by reference TRBV11-2 and TRBJ1-1, the full variable domain reads EAGVAQSPRYKIIEKRQSVAFWCNPISGHATLYWYQQILGQGPKLLIQFQNNGVVDDSQLPKDRFSAERLKGVDSTLKIQPAKLEDSAVYLCARSLWQGAGGTEAFFGQGTRLTVV.

This clone has a single count. V is TRBV7-9 and J is TRBJ1-4; unclear D gene. Per the germline V gene, CDR1 is SEHNR and CDR2 is FQNEAQ (reference sequence). V was clipped by 5 bases and J by 5 bases, with 15 bases between them. This CDR3 is built from 15 residues. The CDR3 reads CASSPPGGPNEKLFF. The CDR3 region has the DNA TGTGCCAGCAGCCCGCCGGGTGGGCCGAATGAAAAACTGTTTTTT.

As to this clone: Relative to the germline gene, one junction end is altered; a read error may explain this. The chain couples TRBV4-1 to TRBJ2-7; D may correspond to TRBD1 or TRBD2 (5 bases each). The V gene's germline CDR1 is MGHRA and CDR2 YSYEKL. This CDR3 is 17 amino acids long. The CDR3 is CASSQEIFSGGWRADIF. In nucleotides, the CDR3 is TGCGCCAGCAGCCAAGAGATTTTTAGTGGGGGATGGAGAGCGGACATTTTC.

The gene calls are TRBV11-2 and TRBJ2-7; TRBD2 aligns across 8 bases. The CDR3 has 14 amino acids. Unmatched junction bases numbered 4, after V lost 3 bases and J lost 3 bases. Germline assignment: CDR1 SGHAT and CDR2 FQNNGV. CDR3 DNA sequence: TGTGCCAGCAGCTTCGCAGCGGGAGACTACGAGCAGTACTTC. As protein: CASSFAAGDYEQYF.

This clone was recorded once. The V and J genes are TRBV19 and TRBJ1-5; the D is unclear. Germline V gene lookup returns CDR1 LNHDA and CDR2 SQIVND (reference sequence). V lost 8 bases and J lost 2, with 10 bases in between. CDR3 length equals 13 residues. The CDR3 bases are TGTGCCAGTGCCCCCGGGCGCAATCAGCCCCAGCATTTT. Translated: CASAPGRNQPQHF. The whole variable domain, filled in from reference TRBV19 and TRBJ1-5, reads DGGITQSPKYLFRKEGQNVTLSCEQNLNHDAMYWYRQDPGQGLRLIYYSQIVNDFQKGDIAEGYSVSREKKESFPLTVTSAQKNPTAFYLCASAPGRNQPQHFGDGTRLSIL.

This chain links TRBV6-5 with TRBJ2-7; D might be TRBD2 (5 bases). V dropped 7 bases and J dropped 4 bases, with 11 bases sitting between them. The CDR3 is 12 residues long. Per germline, CDR1 MNHEY and CDR2 SVGAGI. The DNA of the CDR3 is TGTGCCAGCACCTCCGCGGGTTACGAGCAGTACTTC. Translating gives CASTSAGYEQYF.

This clone was counted between two and nine times. The CDR3 is CSVIIGRGYTF. The CDR3 DNA reads TGCAGCGTTATAATAGGACGAGGCTACACCTTC. This sequence joins TRBV29-1 and TRBJ1-2; D unclear. This CDR3 is built from 11 residues. Germline V gene sequence: CDR1 SQVTM, CDR2 ANQGSEA. Trimming cost V 5 bases and J 8 bases, with 12 bases left between them.

This sequence joins TRBV4-1 and TRBJ1-6; 8 bases agree with TRBD1. The CDR3 loop spans 13 amino acids. V lost 3 bases and J lost 10; bases outside the gene matches: 2. Germline CDR1 is MGHRA and CDR2 is YSYEKL. CDR3 sequence reads: CASSQDRDSPLHF. DNA for the CDR3: TGCGCCAGCAGCCAGGACAGGGACTCACCCCTCCACTTT.

The V call is TRBV28, the J call TRBJ1-3; D gene unclear. V gave up 3 bases and J gave up 0 bases, with 12 bases separating them. Germline lookup yields CDR1 MDHEN and CDR2 SYDVKM. The CDR3 sequence is 16 residues long. CDR3 bases: TGTGCCAGCAGTTTTTCCAGACTCCTCTCTGGAAACACCATATATTTT. It encodes CASSFSRLLSGNTIYF.

The rearrangement joins TRBV27 to TRBJ2-1; D is ambiguous. The V gene lost 6 bases and the J gene lost 3 bases, with 15 bases spanning the gap. This CDR3 region has 15 residues. Looked up from germline, CDR1 is MNHEY and CDR2 is SMNVEV (reference sequence). The CDR3 sequence is CASRNLDTNYNEQFF. Written as DNA, the CDR3 is TGTGCCAGCAGAAATCTTGACACAAACTACAATGAGCAGTTCTTC.

This chain joins TRBV9 and TRBJ2-7; 9 bases are shared with TRBD1. Germline V gene lookup returns CDR1 SGDLS and CDR2 YYNGEE. V trimming: 4 bases; J trimming: 4 bases; junction bases outside the gene matches: 6. The CDR3 is made up of 14 amino acids. CDR3 DNA: TGTGCCAGCAGCCTGGGGGACAGGGCTTACGAGCAGTACTTC. Amino acids: CASSLGDRAYEQYF.

The chain combines TRBV11-2 with TRBJ2-7; possibly TRBD1 for D (7 bases). The ends were cut back, 6 bases at V and 6 bases at J, with 18 bases in the middle. The CDR3 extends over 14 amino acids. Germline V gene data show CDR1 as SGHAT and CDR2 as FQNNGV. The CDR3 spells CASRSYRGGSEQYF. DNA of the CDR3: TGTGCCAGCAGGTCGTACAGGGGAGGCAGCGAGCAGTACTTC.

About this clone: The sample contains more than one DNA sequence encoding this CDR3. The chain employs TRBV27 and TRBJ2-1; no clear D gene. V lost 0 bases, J lost 5 bases, and 5 bases lay in between. The CDR3 extends over 13 amino acids. Germline-derived CDR1 and CDR2 are MNHEY and SMNVEV (reference sequence). This chain's CDR3 is CASSLSLNNEQFF. The CDR3 nucleotides are TGTGCCAGCAGTTTATCCCTAAACAATGAGCAGTTCTTC.

The J gene is TRBJ2-7, the V gene TRBV5-5; TRBD1 matches 7 bases. Germline V gene data show CDR1 as SGHKS and CDR2 as YYEKEE (reference sequence). The CDR3 totals 12 residues. Trimming took 6 bases from V and 1 from J; bases not matched to a gene: 1. CDR3 protein: CASKGQSYEQYF. In DNA, the CDR3 is TGTGCCAGCAAGGGACAGTCCTACGAGCAGTACTTC. Drawing the rest from reference TRBV5-5 and TRBJ2-7, the complete variable domain is DAGVTQSPTHLIKTRGQQVTLRCSPISGHKSVSWYQQVLGQGPQFIFQYYEKEERGRGNFPDRFSARQFPNYSSELNVNALLLGDSALYLCASKGQSYEQYFGPGTRLTVT.

The J gene is TRBJ2-1, the V gene TRBV4-3; D is perhaps TRBD1 or TRBD2 (5 bases each). CDR1 is LGHNA and CDR2 is YSLEER in the germline V gene. Between the trimmed V and J ends, which lost 2 bases and 0 bases, there was a span of 17 bases. The CDR3 extends over 18 amino acids. The CDR3 region is CASSQKQDLTASYNEQFF. The CDR3 coding sequence is TGCGCCAGCAGCCAAAAACAGGACTTGACCGCCTCCTACAATGAGCAGTTCTTC.

To note about this clone: Other DNA sequences from this sample encode an identical CDR3 as well. The chain joins TRBV9 to TRBJ2-3, with a tentative D call TRBD2 (6 bases). Germline values: CDR1 SGDLS, CDR2 YYNGEE. V dropped 2 bases and J dropped 2 bases, with 12 bases sitting between them. This CDR3 region has 15 residues. The CDR3 here is CASSVSGSSTDTQYF. In DNA, the CDR3 is TGTGCCAGCAGCGTCTCCGGGAGCTCCACAGATACGCAGTATTTT.

The chain employs TRBV9 and TRBJ1-2; D remains ambiguous. Per the germline V gene, CDR1 is SGDLS and CDR2 is YYNGEE. CDR3 size: 18 residues. V dropped 0 bases and J dropped 2 bases, with 20 bases sitting between them. CDR3 nucleotides: TGTGCCAGCAGCGTAGGAGGAGACGGGAGATCGGGGAACTATGGCTACACCTTC. Its translation is CASSVGGDGRSGNYGYTF.